This passage covers 4 T cell receptor beta chains from one sample sequenced in a study of radiotherapy plus CTLA-4 blockade in lung cancer. TCRdb's copy holds only in-frame clones and misses some; the assay was immunoSEQ multiplex PCR. Seen here are about 43,000 clones, roughly 67% observed once, and the top ten hold about 23%. The sample was peripheral blood, taken from a patient treated with radiotherapy plus ipilimumab. The receptors were sampled from a human donor with non-small cell lung cancer who had a partial response to radiotherapy plus ipilimumab.

The J gene is TRBJ2-2, the V gene TRBV7-2; a possible D gene is TRBD2 (6 bases). The CDR3 length is 15 residues. Between the trimmed V and J ends, which lost 5 bases and 5 bases, there was a span of 15 bases. Looked up from germline, CDR1 is SGHTA and CDR2 is FQGNSA. The CDR3 loop is CASSDPGRWTGELFF. The DNA of the CDR3 is TGTGCCAGCAGCGATCCCGGGAGATGGACCGGGGAGCTGTTTTTT. The whole variable domain, filled in from reference TRBV7-2 and TRBJ2-2, reads GAGVSQSPSNKVTEKGKDVELRCDPISGHTALYWYRQSLGQGLEFLIYFQGNSAPDKSGLPSDRFSAERTGGSVSTLTIQRTQQEDSAVYLCASSDPGRWTGELFFGEGSRLTVL.

The J gene is TRBJ2-5, the V gene TRBV18, with 8 nucleotides matching TRBD1. V was pared by 6 bases and J by 4 bases, with 7 bases of the junction left unmatched. Germline assignment: CDR1 KGHSH and CDR2 LQKENI. This CDR3 is built from 14 residues. The CDR3 sequence: CASSGQGASETQYF. Here the CDR3 DNA reads TGTGCCAGCTCCGGCCAGGGGGCATCAGAGACCCAGTACTTC.

The chain carries TRBV2 and TRBJ2-2; 7 bases line up with TRBD2. CDR3 length equals 14 residues. After removal of 7 bases from V and 5 bases from J, the junction contained 7 bases not matched to a gene. The V gene's germline CDR1 is SNHLY and CDR2 FYNNEI. The CDR3 nucleotides are TGTGCCAGCAAGTCTAGCGGATATACCGGGGAGCTGTTTTTT. Translation: CASKSSGYTGELFF.

The CDR3 DNA reads as TGTGCCAGCAGTGAGTCGACCAGGGGCAGCAATCAGCCCCAGCATTTT. Protein product: CASSESTRGSNQPQHF. V usage is TRBV6-1 and J usage is TRBJ1-5; possibly TRBD1 for D (6 bases). The ends were cut back, 3 bases at V and 1 base at J, with 13 bases in the middle. This CDR3 comprises 16 residues. From germline, CDR1 is MNHNS and CDR2 SASEGT.